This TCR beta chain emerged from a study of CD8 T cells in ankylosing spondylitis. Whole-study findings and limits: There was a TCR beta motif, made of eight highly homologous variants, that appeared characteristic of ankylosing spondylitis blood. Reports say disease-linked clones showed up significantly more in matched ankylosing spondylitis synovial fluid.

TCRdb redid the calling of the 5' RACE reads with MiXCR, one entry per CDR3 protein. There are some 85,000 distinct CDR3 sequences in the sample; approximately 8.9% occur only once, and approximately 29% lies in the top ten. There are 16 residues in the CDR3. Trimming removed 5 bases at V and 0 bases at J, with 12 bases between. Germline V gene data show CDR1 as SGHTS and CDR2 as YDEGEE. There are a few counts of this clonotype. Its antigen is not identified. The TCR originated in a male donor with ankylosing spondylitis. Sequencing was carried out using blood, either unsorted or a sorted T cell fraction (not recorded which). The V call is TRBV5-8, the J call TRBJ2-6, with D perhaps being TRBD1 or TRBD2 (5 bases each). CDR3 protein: CASSSPGTSGANVLTF. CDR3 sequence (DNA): TGTGCCAGCAGTTCTCCGGGGACCTCTGGGGCCAACGTCCTGACTTTC.